These 15 T cell receptor beta chains share one sample of origin, sequenced in a study of blood T cells in healthy people across ages. The authors ran a second PCR of 7 to 11 cycles using a sample-barcoded 5' primer and a J-beta primer mix. TCRdb analysed the 5' RACE reads with MiXCR anew, one entry per CDR3 protein. The sample has roughly 680,000 distinct CDR3 sequences, 49% seen once. Sample: blood. These receptors came from a woman in her sixties in good health.

The chain uses TRBV21-1 and TRBJ2-4; the D call in the table, TRBD2, was not verified against the DNA. Near its end, the DNA agrees better with TRBJ2-7, so the J call may be wrong. TRBV21-1 is marked as a pseudogene. The CDR3 contains 17 residues. The CDR3 region has the DNA TGTGCCAGCAGCAAATTGGGGACTAGCGGGAGTGGGAACGAGCAGTACTTC. Its translation: CASSKLGTSGSGNEQYF.

This clonotype was counted only a few times. This sequence joins TRBV28 and TRBJ2-7; 7 bases match TRBD1. The germline gives CDR1 MDHEN, CDR2 SYDVKM. The J segment lost 6 bases and the V segment lost 4 bases, leaving 9 bases of the junction unmatched. The CDR3 runs to 14 residues. The DNA of the CDR3 is TGTGCCAGCAGTTACCCACAGGGGATTAGCGAGCAGTACTTC. Translation gives CASSYPQGISEQYF. The entire variable domain, with the rest obtained from reference TRBV28 and TRBJ2-7, is as follows: DVKVTQSSRYLVKRTGEKVFLECVQDMDHENMFWYRQDPGLGLRLIYFSYDVKMKEKGDIPEGYSVSREKKERFSLILESASTNQTSMYLCASSYPQGISEQYFGPGTRLTVT.

This chain uses TRBV15 with TRBJ1-4; possible D gene TRBD1, 6 bases. CDR1 LNHNV and CDR2 YYDKDF come from the germline V gene (reference sequence). Between the trimmed V and J ends, which lost 0 bases and 7 bases, there was a span of 12 bases. The CDR3 length is 15 residues. CDR3 protein: CATSRDSRTAEKLFF. DNA of the CDR3: TGTGCCACCAGCAGAGATTCGAGGACAGCTGAAAAACTGTTTTTT.

In this sample, this clonotype turned up many times. The rearrangement links TRBV29-1 to TRBJ2-5, with no clear D. The V gene's germline CDR1 is SQVTM and CDR2 ANQGSEA. This CDR3 region has 13 residues. Trimming removed 1 base from V and 2 bases from J, with 8 bases in between. The CDR3 sequence: CSVEGLRQETQYF. DNA of the CDR3: TGCAGCGTTGAAGGTTTGCGGCAAGAGACCCAGTACTTC.

This clonotype has more than one count but fewer than ten. V is TRBV3-1 and J is TRBJ2-1; D gene ambiguous. Germline V gives CDR1 LGHDT, CDR2 YNNKEL (reference sequence). The CDR3 covers 12 residues. The V and J ends lost 2 bases and 8 bases respectively, with 7 bases between them. As DNA, the CDR3 is TGTGCCAGCAGCCAACTGCACGATGAGCAGTTCTTC. This encodes CASSQLHDEQFF.

The J gene is TRBJ2-7, the V gene TRBV10-2, with D tentatively TRBD2 (6 bases). Trimming removed 3 bases from V and 4 bases from J, with 19 bases in between. Germline V gene data show CDR1 as WSHSY and CDR2 as SAAADI. The CDR3 is 16 amino acids. The CDR3 is CASSDIGVGGTYEQYF. CDR3 coding DNA: TGCGCCAGCAGTGATATCGGGGTCGGGGGAACTTACGAGCAGTACTTC.

The chain employs TRBV15 and TRBJ1-4, with TRBD1 as a possible D gene (5 bases). The germline CDR1 and CDR2 sequences are LNHNV and YYDKDF (reference sequence). Trimming took 2 bases from V and 0 from J, leaving 10 bases between them. This CDR3 comprises 16 residues. The CDR3 sequence is CATSRSTGATNEKLFF. CDR3 DNA: TGTGCCACCAGCAGATCAACAGGTGCAACTAATGAAAAACTGTTTTTT. Combining the CDR3 with reference TRBV15 and TRBJ1-4 gives the whole variable domain DAMVIQNPRYQVTQFGKPVTLSCSQTLNHNVMYWYQQKSSQAPKLLFHYYDKDFNNEADTPDNFQSRRPNTSFCFLDIRSPGLGDTAMYLCATSRSTGATNEKLFFGSGTQLSVL.

This clonotype was counted between two and nine times. V and J are TRBV20-1 and TRBJ1-4; D gene ambiguous. CDR3 length: 14 amino acids. Trimming took 0 bases from V and 6 from J, leaving 11 bases between them. Germline assignment: CDR1 DFQATT and CDR2 SNEGSKA (reference sequence). In nucleotides, the CDR3 is TGCAGTGCTAGAGATGCGGCAAGGGATGAAAAACTGTTTTTT. The encoded protein is CSARDAARDEKLFF.

This chain joins TRBV6-5 and TRBJ2-2, with 9 positions matching TRBD1. Germline V gene lookup returns CDR1 MNHEY and CDR2 SVGAGI. The CDR3 runs 17 residues. Trimming took 2 bases from V and 4 from J; bases not matched to a gene: 8. CDR3 amino acids: CASSYRHTGGGTGELFF. The CDR3 region has the DNA TGTGCCAGCAGTTACCGCCACACAGGGGGCGGCACCGGGGAGCTGTTTTTT.

The rearrangement links TRBV28 to TRBJ2-1; weak D call: TRBD1 (5 bases). Per germline, CDR1 MDHEN and CDR2 SYDVKM. This CDR3 is built from 12 residues. Trimming cost V 5 bases and J 9 bases, with 11 bases left between them. In DNA form, the CDR3 reads TGTGCCAGCAGTCCCCTCCAGGGTGAGCAGTTCTTC. This translates into CASSPLQGEQFF.

The CDR3 here is CASSLAKDSRSYEQYF. CDR3 coding DNA: TGTGCCAGCAGCTTGGCGAAAGACAGTCGCTCCTACGAGCAGTACTTC. V is TRBV5-6 and J is TRBJ2-7; maybe TRBD1 (5 bases). The CDR3 has 16 amino acids. Trimming took 0 bases from V and 0 from J, leaving 13 bases between them. The germline V gene encodes CDR1 SGHDT and CDR2 YYEEEE.

The rearrangement links TRBV4-2 to TRBJ2-3; tentatively, D is TRBD2 (7 bases). Deletions cut 0 bases from V and 7 bases from J, with 14 bases between. The V gene's germline CDR1 is LGHNA and CDR2 YNFKEQ. CDR3 length: 15 residues. This CDR3 is CASSQERGGRNTQYF. In nucleotides, the CDR3 is TGTGCCAGCAGCCAAGAGAGGGGGGGCAGGAATACGCAGTATTTT.

The genes are TRBV3-1 and TRBJ2-1; 13 bases match TRBD2. The CDR3 contains 16 residues. Per germline, CDR1 LGHDT and CDR2 YNNKEL (reference sequence). V dropped 7 bases and J dropped 9; count of bases not matched to a gene: 12. The CDR3 reads CASKVRGTSGITEQFF. The CDR3 DNA sequence: TGTGCCAGCAAAGTGAGGGGGACTAGCGGGATTACTGAGCAGTTCTTC.

This chain links TRBV20-1 with TRBJ2-7; D could derive from TRBD1 or TRBD2 (6 bases each). The CDR3 covers 14 residues. The V end lost 5 bases, the J end lost 4 bases, and 18 bases lay between the germline ends. Germline CDR1 is DFQATT and CDR2 is SNEGSKA (reference sequence). CDR3 coding DNA: TGCAGTGCTCCACCCCACGGGGGCTCATACGAGCAGTACTTC. Its translation is CSAPPHGGSYEQYF.

The table lists this clonotype with a count of one. This rearrangement joins TRBV29-1 to TRBJ2-5, with D uncertain. V was shortened by 4 bases and J by 1 base, with 7 bases between the two germline ends. Germline V gene data show CDR1 as SQVTM and CDR2 as ANQGSEA. This CDR3 has 12 amino acids. CDR3 loop: CSVGTFQETQYF. The CDR3 DNA reads TGCAGCGTTGGCACGTTCCAAGAGACCCAGTACTTC.